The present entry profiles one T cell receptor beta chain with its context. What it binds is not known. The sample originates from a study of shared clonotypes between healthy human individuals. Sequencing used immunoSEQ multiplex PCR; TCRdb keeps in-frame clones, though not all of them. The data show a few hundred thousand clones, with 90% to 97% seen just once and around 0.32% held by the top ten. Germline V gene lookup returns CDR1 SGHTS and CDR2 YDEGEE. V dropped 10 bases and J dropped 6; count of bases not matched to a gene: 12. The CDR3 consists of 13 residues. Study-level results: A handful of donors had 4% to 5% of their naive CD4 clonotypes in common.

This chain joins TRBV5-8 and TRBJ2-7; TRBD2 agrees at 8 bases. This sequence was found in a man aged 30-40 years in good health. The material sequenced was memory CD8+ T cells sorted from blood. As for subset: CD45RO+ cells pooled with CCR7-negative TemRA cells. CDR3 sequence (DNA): TGTGCCTCGAAGAGCGGGAGTCTATCCGAGCAGTACTTC. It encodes CASKSGSLSEQYF.